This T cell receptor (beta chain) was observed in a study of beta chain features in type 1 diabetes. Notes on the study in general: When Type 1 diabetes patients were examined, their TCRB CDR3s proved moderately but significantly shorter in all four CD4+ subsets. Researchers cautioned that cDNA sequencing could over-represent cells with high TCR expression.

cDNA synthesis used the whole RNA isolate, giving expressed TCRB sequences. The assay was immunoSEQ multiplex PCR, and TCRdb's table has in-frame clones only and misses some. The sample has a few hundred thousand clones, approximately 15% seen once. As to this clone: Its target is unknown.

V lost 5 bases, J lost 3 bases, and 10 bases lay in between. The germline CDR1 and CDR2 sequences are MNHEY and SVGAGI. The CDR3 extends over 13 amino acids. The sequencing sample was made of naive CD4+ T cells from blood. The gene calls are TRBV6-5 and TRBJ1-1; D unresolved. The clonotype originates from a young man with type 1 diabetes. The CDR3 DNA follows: TGTGCCAGCAGTCGTACAAGTTACACTGAAGCTTTCTTT. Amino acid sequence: CASSRTSYTEAFF.